This T cell receptor beta chain was identified in a study of blood T cell repertoires in COVID-19. On the study more broadly: Spain, Italy and the United States supplied samples that represented acute and convalescent COVID-19. T cells, B-cell-depleted T cells, or PBMCs supplied cDNA or gDNA.

Assignment of participants to cohorts was predicated upon participant-reported clinical history. The data were produced by immunoSEQ multiplex PCR, yet TCRdb's version contains in-frame clones alone and is incomplete. Here the sample spans a few hundred thousand clones, around 88% being singletons. In germline, CDR1 is ENHRY, CDR2 SYGVKD. The CDR3 extends over 17 amino acids. The V gene lost 4 bases and the J gene lost 5 bases, with 20 bases spanning the gap. The clonotype originates from a woman aged 40 to 55 with acute COVID-19. The rearrangement uses TRBV10-3 and TRBJ2-2; weak D call: TRBD2 (5 bases). Sequenced sample: PBMCs or T cells enriched from blood (not recorded which). The CDR3 sequence is CAISAPRAASGTGELFF. CDR3 DNA sequence: TGTGCCATCAGTGCTCCAAGGGCGGCTTCGGGGACCGGGGAGCTGTTTTTT.